The T cell receptor (beta chain) under discussion was sequenced for a study of T cells in Graves' hyperthyroidism and ophthalmopathy. CDR3 length: 14 residues. Trimming took 4 bases from V and 4 from J, leaving 12 bases between them. Looked up from germline, CDR1 is LNHDA and CDR2 is SQIVND (reference sequence). Amplified TCR beta CDR3 regions derived from RNA transcripts. During a first-round RT-PCR of the TCR CDR3, the HTBI primer set was used. TCRdb re-derived calls from the multiplex PCR reads in MiXCR, one entry per CDR3 protein. The sample has a few hundred thousand distinct CDR3 sequences, roughly 13% seen once. This clonotype showed up many times.

The J gene is TRBJ2-3, the V gene TRBV19, with a possible D match to TRBD1 (5 bases). The TCR originated in a woman in her thirties with Graves' hyperthyroidism that later progressed to Graves' ophthalmopathy. The sequencing sample was made of blood. This CDR3 is CASSKVGVADTQYF. The CDR3, as DNA: TGTGCCAGTAGTAAGGTAGGGGTGGCAGATACGCAGTATTTT. The variable domain in full, with the rest retrieved from reference TRBV19 and TRBJ2-3, is DGGITQSPKYLFRKEGQNVTLSCEQNLNHDAMYWYRQDPGQGLRLIYYSQIVNDFQKGDIAEGYSVSREKKESFPLTVTSAQKNPTAFYLCASSKVGVADTQYFGPGTRLTVL.